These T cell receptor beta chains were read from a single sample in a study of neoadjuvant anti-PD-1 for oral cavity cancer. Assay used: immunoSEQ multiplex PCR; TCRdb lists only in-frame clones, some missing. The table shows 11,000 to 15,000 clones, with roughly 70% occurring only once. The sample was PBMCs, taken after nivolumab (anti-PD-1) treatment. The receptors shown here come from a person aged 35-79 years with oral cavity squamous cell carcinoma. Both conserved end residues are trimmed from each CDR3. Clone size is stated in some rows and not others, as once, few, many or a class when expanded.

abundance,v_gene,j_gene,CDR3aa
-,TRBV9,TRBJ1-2,ASSSGPTGSGYT
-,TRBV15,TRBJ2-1,ATSRGRGKSYNEQF
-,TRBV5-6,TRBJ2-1,ASSLAGSYNEQF
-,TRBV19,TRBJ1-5,ASTVIAGFRQPQH
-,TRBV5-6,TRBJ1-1,ASSFVGQNTEAF
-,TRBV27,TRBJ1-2,ASRPQGGYGYT
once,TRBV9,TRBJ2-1,ASSVDGGSSYNEQF
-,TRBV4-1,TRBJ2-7,ASSQGGTSSYEQY
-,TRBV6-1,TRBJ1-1,ASRMGQGLGEAF
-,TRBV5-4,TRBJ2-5,ASSPDMGETQY
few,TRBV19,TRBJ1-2,ATSGIRYGYT
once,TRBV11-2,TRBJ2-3,ASSFGNSGGNTQY
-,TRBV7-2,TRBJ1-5,ASSLGTGGGYSNQPQH
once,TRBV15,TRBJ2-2,ATSRDVSPTGELF
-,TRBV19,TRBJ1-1,ASTTFYQSTVEAF
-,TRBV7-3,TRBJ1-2,ASSSGGGYGYT
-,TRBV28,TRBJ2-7,ASSLFPTTSGSVDEQY
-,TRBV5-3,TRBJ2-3,ARSLALAVSSTDTQY
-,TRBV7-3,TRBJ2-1,ASSPDYSSYNEQF
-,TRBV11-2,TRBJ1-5,ASSRRGGGDQPQH
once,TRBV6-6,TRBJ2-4,ASISGTTNIQY
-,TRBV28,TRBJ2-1,ASSFPSDALYNEQF
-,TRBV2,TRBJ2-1,ASDRDGVYNEQF
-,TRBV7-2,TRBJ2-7,ASSLTVGTYEQY
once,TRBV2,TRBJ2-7,ASSGSVGFPYEQY
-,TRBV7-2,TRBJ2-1,ASSGGPNSYNEQF
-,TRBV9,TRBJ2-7,ASSVGLAGNSYEQY
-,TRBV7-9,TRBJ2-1,ASSLRAPYNEQF
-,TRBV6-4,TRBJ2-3,ASSDGRANTDTQY
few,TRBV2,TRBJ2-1,ASSVDGYNEQF
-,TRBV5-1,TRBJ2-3,ASSLEPGESTDTQY
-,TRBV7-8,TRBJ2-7,ASSSAEGGYYEQY
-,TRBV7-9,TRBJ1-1,ASGSGTAIYTEAF
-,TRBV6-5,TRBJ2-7,ATWGDSYEQY
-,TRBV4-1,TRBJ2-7,ASSSFTGATSYEQY
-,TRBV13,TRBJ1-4,ASSQKWGEKLF
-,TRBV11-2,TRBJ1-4,ASTQSGTTNEKLF
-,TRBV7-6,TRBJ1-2,ASSLEGGSGDDGYGYT
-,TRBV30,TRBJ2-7,AWSWGFSYEQY
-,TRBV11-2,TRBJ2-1,ASSLSGGSLDEQF
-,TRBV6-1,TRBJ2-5,ASSRVFQETQY
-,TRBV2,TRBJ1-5,ASSPGTWGQPQH
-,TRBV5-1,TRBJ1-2,ASSLDSNYGYT
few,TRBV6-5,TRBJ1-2,ASRRTNGYGYT
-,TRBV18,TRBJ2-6,ASTTYLGATGANVLT
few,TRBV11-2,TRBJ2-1,ASSRRGGEQF
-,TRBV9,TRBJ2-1,ASSDGTTNEQF
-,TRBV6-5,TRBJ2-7,ASTHGRVGGAEQY
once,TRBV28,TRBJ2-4,ASSLGAETIQY
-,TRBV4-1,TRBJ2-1,ASSRATSGHYNEQF
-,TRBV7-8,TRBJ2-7,ASSSWDRVN
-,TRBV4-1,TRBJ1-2,ASSHFFTGGGRGYT
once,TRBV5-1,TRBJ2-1,ASSSMRLAVPYNEQF
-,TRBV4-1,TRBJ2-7,ASRRGFNLNEQY